This entry features one T cell receptor beta chain sequence. Its antigen is unknown. The sample is drawn from a study of T cells and Merkel cell carcinoma outcomes. General study results and limits: Repertoire plus T-cell density reportedly predicted Merkel cell carcinoma outcomes.

Clones were sequenced by immunoSEQ multiplex PCR, and TCRdb holds only the in-frame ones, with some missing. The sample has some 15,000 clones; approximately 87% are singletons. V gave up 0 bases and J gave up 0 bases, with 15 bases separating them. In germline, CDR1 is SGHNT, CDR2 YYREEE (reference sequence). CDR3 length: 17 amino acids. J is TRBJ1-1 and V is TRBV5-4; D uncertain. Sequencing was carried out using tumor tissue from Merkel cell carcinoma. The receptor was isolated from a human donor with Merkel cell carcinoma. The CDR3 DNA is TGTGCCAGCAGCTTGGGCTCTGGGAATTACATGAACACTGAAGCTTTCTTT. Encoded protein: CASSLGSGNYMNTEAFF.